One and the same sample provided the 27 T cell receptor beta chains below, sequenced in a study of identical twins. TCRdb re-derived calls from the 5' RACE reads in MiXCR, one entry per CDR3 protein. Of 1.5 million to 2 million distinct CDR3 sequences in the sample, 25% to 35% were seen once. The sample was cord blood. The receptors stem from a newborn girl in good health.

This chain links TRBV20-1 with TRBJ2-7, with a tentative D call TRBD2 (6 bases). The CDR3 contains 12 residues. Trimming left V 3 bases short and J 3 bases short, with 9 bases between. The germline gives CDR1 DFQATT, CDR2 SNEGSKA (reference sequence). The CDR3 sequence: CSASSGLYEQYF. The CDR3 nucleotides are TGCAGTGCTAGTAGCGGACTCTACGAGCAGTACTTC.

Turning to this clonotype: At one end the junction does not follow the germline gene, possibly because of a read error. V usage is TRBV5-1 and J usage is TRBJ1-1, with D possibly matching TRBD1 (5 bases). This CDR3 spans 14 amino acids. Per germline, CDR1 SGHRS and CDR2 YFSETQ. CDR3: CASSSPTVNTEAFF. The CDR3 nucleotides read TGTGCCAGCAGTTCCCCGACAGTGAACACTGAAGCTTTCTTT.

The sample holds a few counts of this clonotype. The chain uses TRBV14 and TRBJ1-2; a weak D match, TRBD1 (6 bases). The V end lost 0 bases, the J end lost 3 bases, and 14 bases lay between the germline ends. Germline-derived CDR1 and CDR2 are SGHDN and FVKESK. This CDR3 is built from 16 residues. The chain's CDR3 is CASSQEVPGADYGYTF. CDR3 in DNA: TGTGCCAGCAGCCAAGAAGTCCCAGGGGCAGACTATGGCTACACCTTC.

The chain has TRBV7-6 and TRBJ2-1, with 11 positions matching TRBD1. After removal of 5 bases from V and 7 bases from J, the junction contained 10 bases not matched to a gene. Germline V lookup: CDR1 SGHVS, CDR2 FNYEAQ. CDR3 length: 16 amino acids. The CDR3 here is CASSVTPGQGVNEQFF. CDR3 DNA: TGTGCCAGCAGCGTTACACCGGGACAGGGGGTGAATGAGCAGTTCTTC.

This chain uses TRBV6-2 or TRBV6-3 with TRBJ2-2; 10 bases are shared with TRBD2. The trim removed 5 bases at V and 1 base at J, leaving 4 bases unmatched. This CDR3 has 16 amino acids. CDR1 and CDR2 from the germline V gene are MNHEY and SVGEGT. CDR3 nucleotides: TGTGCCAGCAGTCCGGTAGCGGGAGGGAACACCGGGGAGCTGTTTTTT. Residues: CASSPVAGGNTGELFF.

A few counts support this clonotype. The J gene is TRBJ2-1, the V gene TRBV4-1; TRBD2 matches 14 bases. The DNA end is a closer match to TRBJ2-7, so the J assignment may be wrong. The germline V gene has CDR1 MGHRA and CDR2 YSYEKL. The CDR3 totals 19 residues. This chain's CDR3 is CASSQLGLAGGPSYNEQYF. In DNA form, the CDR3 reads TGCGCCAGCAGCCAACTTGGACTAGCGGGAGGACCCTCCTACAATGAGCAGTACTTC.

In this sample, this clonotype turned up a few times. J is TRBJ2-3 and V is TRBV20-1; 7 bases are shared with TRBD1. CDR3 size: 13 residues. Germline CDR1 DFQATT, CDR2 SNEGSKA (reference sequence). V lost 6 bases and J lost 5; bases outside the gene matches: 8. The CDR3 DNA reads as TGCAGTGCCGCAGGGGGTGGAGGAGATACGCAGTATTTT. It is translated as CSAAGGGGDTQYF.

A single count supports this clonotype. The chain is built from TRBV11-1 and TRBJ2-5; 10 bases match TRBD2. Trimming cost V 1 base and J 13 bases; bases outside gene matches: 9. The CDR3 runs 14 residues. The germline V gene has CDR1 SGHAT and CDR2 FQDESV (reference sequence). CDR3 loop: CASSLGTSGHERYF. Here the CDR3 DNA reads TGTGCCAGCAGCTTAGGGACTAGCGGCCACGAGCGGTACTTC.

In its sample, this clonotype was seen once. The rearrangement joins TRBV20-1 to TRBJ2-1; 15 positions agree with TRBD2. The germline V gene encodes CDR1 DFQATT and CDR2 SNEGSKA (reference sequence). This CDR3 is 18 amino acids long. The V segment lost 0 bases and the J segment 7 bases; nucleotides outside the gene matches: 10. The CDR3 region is CSARDPGLAGGGWNEQFF. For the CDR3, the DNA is TGCAGTGCTAGAGATCCGGGACTAGCGGGGGGAGGGTGGAATGAGCAGTTCTTC.

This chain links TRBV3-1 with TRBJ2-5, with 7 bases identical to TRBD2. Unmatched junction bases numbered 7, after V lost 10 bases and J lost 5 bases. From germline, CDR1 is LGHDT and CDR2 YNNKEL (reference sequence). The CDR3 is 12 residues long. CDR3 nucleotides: TGTGCCACCGTAAGTAGCGGGGAGACCCAGTACTTC. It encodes CATVSSGETQYF.

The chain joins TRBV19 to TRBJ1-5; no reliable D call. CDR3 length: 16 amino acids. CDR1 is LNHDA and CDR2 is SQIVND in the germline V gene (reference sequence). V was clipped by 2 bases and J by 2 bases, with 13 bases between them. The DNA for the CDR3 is TGTGCCAGTAGTATACTCGGCAGCGGGGGCAATCAGCCCCAGCATTTT. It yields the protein CASSILGSGGNQPQHF.

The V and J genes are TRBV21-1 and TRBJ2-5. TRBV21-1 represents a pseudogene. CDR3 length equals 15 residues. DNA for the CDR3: TGTGCCAGCAGCAAAGGACAACCGTACGCGAAGACCCAGTACTTC. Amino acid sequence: CASSKGQPYAKTQYF.

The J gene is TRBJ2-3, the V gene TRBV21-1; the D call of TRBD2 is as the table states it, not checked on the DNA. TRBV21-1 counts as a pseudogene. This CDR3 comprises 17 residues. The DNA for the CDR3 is TGTGCCAGCAGCAAAGTACATAGCGGGCGGAACACAGATACGCAGTATTTT. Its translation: CASSKVHSGRNTDTQYF.

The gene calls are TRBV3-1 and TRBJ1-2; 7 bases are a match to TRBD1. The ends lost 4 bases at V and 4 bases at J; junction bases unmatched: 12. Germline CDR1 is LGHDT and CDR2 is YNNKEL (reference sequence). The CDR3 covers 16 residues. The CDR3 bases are TGTGCCAGCAGCCGAACAAACAGGGGAGGATTCTATGGCTACACCTTC. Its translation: CASSRTNRGGFYGYTF. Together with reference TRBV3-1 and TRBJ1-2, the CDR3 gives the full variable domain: DTAVSQTPKYLVTQMGNDKSIKCEQNLGHDTMYWYKQDSKKFLKIMFSYNNKELIINETVPNRFSPKSPDKAHLNLHINSLELGDSAVYFCASSRTNRGGFYGYTFGSGTRLTVV.

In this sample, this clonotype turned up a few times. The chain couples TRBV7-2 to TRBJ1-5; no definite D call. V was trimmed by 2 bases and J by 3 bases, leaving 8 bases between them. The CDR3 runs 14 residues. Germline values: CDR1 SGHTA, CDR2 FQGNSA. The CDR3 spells CASSLFPFNQPQHF. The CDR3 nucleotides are TGTGCCAGCAGCTTATTCCCCTTCAATCAGCCCCAGCATTTT.

The chain's CDR3 is CAISDPGTGRSYEQFF. Written as DNA, the CDR3 is TGTGCCATCAGTGACCCCGGGACAGGCCGATCCTACGAGCAGTTCTTC. The J gene is TRBJ2-1, the V gene TRBV10-3; 8 positions agree with TRBD1. The junction had 14 bases not matched to a gene; V was cut back by 3 bases and J by 10 bases. This CDR3 contains 16 residues. CDR1 and CDR2 from the germline V gene are ENHRY and SYGVKD.

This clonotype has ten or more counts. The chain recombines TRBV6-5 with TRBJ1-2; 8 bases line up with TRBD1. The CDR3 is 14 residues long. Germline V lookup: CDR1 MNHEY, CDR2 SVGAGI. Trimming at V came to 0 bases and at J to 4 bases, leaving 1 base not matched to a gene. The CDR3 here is CASSYSQGAYGYTF. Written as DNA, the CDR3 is TGTGCCAGCAGTTACTCTCAGGGGGCCTATGGCTACACCTTC.

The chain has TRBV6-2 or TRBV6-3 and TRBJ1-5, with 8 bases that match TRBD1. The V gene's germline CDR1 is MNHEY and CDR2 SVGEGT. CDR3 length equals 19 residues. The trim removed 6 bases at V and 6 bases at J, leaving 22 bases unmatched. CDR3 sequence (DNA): TGTGCCAGCAGACACCGGGACAGGCTCGTCTATGAGGTCGGTCAGCCCCAGCATTTT. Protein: CASRHRDRLVYEVGQPQHF.

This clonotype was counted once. This chain's CDR3 is CSAREVSQAMEAFF. CDR3 bases: TGCAGTGCTAGAGAGGTTAGCCAGGCCATGGAGGCTTTCTTT. The chain carries TRBV20-1 and TRBJ1-1, with D unclear. Germline-derived CDR1 and CDR2 are DFQATT and SNEGSKA (reference sequence). This CDR3 has 14 residues. Trimming removed 0 bases from V and 11 bases from J, with 19 bases in between.

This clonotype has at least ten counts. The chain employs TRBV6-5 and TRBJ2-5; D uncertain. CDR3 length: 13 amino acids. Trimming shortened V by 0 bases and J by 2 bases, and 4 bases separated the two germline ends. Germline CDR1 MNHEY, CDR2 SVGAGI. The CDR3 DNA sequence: TGTGCCAGCAGTTACTCGGTTCAAGAGACCCAGTACTTC. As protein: CASSYSVQETQYF.

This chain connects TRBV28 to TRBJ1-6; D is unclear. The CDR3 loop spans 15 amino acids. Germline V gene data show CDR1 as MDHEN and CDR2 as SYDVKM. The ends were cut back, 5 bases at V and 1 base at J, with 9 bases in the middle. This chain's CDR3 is CASSVPGSYNSPLHF. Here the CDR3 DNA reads TGTGCCAGCAGTGTACCGGGATCCTATAATTCACCCCTCCACTTT.

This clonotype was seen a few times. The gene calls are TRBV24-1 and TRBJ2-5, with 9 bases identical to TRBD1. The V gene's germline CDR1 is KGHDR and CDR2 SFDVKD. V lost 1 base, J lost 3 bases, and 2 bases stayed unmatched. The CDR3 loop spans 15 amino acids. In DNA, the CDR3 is TGTGCCACCAGTGATTTTGGGACAGGGAAAGAGACCCAGTACTTC. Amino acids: CATSDFGTGKETQYF.

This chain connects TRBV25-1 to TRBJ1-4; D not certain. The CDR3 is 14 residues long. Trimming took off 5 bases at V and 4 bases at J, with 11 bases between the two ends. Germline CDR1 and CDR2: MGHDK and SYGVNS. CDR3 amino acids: CASSPQAGNEKLFF. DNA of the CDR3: TGTGCCAGCAGTCCGCAGGCGGGTAATGAAAAACTGTTTTTT.

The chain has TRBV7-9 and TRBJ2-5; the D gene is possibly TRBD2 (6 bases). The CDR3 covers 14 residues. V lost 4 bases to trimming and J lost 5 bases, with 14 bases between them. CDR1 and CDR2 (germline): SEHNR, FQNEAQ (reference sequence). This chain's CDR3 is CASSSWRGGETQYF. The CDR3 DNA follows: TGTGCCAGCAGCTCATGGCGGGGTGGGGAGACCCAGTACTTC.

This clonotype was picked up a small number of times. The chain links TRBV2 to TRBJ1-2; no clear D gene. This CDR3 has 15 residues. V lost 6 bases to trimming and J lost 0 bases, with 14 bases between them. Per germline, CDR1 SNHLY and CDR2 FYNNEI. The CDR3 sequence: CASRDLGQANYGYTF. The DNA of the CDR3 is TGTGCCAGCAGGGATTTGGGTCAAGCTAACTATGGCTACACCTTC.

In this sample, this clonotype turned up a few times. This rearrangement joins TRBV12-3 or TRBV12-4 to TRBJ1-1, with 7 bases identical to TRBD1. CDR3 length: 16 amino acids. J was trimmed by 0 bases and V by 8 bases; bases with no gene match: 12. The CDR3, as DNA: TGTGCCAGCCGGACCGTGACAGGGAGTTTGAACACTGAAGCTTTCTTT. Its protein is CASRTVTGSLNTEAFF.

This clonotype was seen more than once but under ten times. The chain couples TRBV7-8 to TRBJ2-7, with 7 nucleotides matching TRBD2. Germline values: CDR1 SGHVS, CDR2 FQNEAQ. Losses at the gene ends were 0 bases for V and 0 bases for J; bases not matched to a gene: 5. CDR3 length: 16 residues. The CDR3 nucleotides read TGTGCCAGCAGCTTAGCCTCGGGACTATTCTCCTACGAGCAGTACTTC. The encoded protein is CASSLASGLFSYEQYF.